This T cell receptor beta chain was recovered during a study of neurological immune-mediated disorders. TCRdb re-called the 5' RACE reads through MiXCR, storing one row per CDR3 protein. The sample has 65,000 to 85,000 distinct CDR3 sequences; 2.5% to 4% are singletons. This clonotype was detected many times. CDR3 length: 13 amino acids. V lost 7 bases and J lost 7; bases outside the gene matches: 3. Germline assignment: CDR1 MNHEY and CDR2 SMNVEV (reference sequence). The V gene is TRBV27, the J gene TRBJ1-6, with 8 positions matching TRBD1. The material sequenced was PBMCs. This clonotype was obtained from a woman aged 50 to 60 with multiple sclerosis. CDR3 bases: TGTGCCAGCAAGTGGACAGGGAATTCACCCCTCCACTTT. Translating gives CASKWTGNSPLHF.